This TCR beta chain was sequenced during a study of CD8+ T cells in alopecia areata. It was cDNA, reverse transcribed from extracted RNA, that served as the sequencing template. The assay was immunoSEQ multiplex PCR, and TCRdb's table has in-frame clones only and misses some. Of roughly 120,000 clones detected, 30% to 40% appear once; the ten largest clones hold 3.1%. This CDR3 spans 15 amino acids. CDR1 is SGHTA, CDR2 FQGNSA, per germline. The germline V and J ends were trimmed by 5 bases and 2 bases, with 16 bases remaining between them. From alopecia areata patients, lesional scalp punch biopsies and peripheral blood were collected.

This sequence joins TRBV7-2 and TRBJ2-7, with D perhaps TRBD2 (5 bases). The sequenced material came from CD4+ T cells sorted from blood. This receptor was obtained from a human donor with alopecia areata. The CDR3 region has the DNA TGTGCCAGCAGCCCAAGCGGAGTCGGGGCCTACGAGCAGTACTTC. Translated: CASSPSGVGAYEQYF. Full variable domain (outside the CDR3, taken from reference TRBV7-2 and TRBJ2-7): GAGVSQSPSNKVTEKGKDVELRCDPISGHTALYWYRQSLGQGLEFLIYFQGNSAPDKSGLPSDRFSAERTGGSVSTLTIQRTQQEDSAVYLCASSPSGVGAYEQYFGPGTRLTVT.